The TCR beta chain described here comes from a study of blood T cell repertoires in COVID-19. Study at large: The United States, Italy and Spain provided the acute and convalescent COVID-19 samples. T cells, B-cell-depleted T cells, or PBMCs supplied cDNA or gDNA.

The CDR3 is 11 residues long. The germline CDR1 and CDR2 sequences are SGHRS and YFSETQ. V lost 2 bases and J lost 3, with 2 bases in between. How the authors handled the data: Amplification with reference gene primers provided the estimates of nucleated cell counts. The table came from immunoSEQ multiplex PCR; TCRdb's copy has only in-frame clones and leaves some out. The D gene and trimming were derived from the DNA, and the V and J assignments and clone size from that table. Among about 110,000 clones, roughly 85% were seen once, and the ten largest hold roughly 4.5%. This receptor was identified in a man aged 45-65 years with acute or convalescent COVID-19. What was sequenced was peripheral blood. This chain links TRBV5-1 with TRBJ2-5; no clear D. CDR3 in DNA: TGCGCCAGCAGCTTCGAAGAGACCCAGTACTTC. Encoded protein: CASSFEETQYF.